These 13 T cell receptor beta chains came from one sample sequenced in a study of cytomegalovirus exposure and HLA in healthy donors. Primers for the PCR totalled 60 Vbeta and 13 Jbeta. TCRdb's copy holds only in-frame clones and misses some; the assay was immunoSEQ multiplex PCR. The sample lists roughly 80,000 clones, approximately 84% occurring once. The sequenced sample was PBMCs. Every receptor here comes from a woman aged 50 to 65 in good health and CMV-seronegative.

The chain uses TRBV9 and TRBJ2-1, with 7 bases identical to TRBD1. Germline V gene sequence: CDR1 SGDLS, CDR2 YYNGEE. The CDR3 sequence is 15 residues long. The ends lost 4 bases at V and 5 bases at J; junction bases unmatched: 9. CDR3 DNA sequence: TGTGCCAGCAGCCCAGGACAGGCAGTGGACAATGAGCAGTTCTTC. This codes for CASSPGQAVDNEQFF.

The chain couples TRBV6-5 to TRBJ2-1, with D unresolved. V lost 10 bases and J lost 6, with 16 bases in between. The length of the CDR3 is 13 residues. The germline V gene encodes CDR1 MNHEY and CDR2 SVGAGI. This chain's CDR3 is CATTKTGVNEQFF. CDR3 bases: TGTGCCACCACGAAGACCGGAGTCAATGAGCAGTTCTTC.

V is TRBV6-1 and J is TRBJ2-7, with 11 bases that match TRBD2. The CDR3 length is 14 residues. Germline loops: CDR1 MNHNS, CDR2 SASEGT. The J segment lost 4 bases and the V segment lost 3 bases, leaving 2 bases of the junction unmatched. The CDR3 region has the DNA TGTGCCAGCAGTGAGCTAGCGGGGGGTTACGAGCAGTACGTC. Translating gives CASSELAGGYEQYV.

The chain recombines TRBV18 with TRBJ2-5; 10 bases map to TRBD2. V was clipped by 2 bases and J by 3 bases; unmatched bases: 6. Germline loops: CDR1 KGHSH, CDR2 LQKENI. CDR3 length equals 16 residues. The CDR3 DNA is TGTGCCAGCTCACCAAAGGAAGCGGGAGGGGAAGAGACCCAGTACTTC. Amino acids: CASSPKEAGGEETQYF.

The chain combines TRBV7-8 with TRBJ1-2; D possibly corresponds to TRBD1 (5 bases). V lost 4 bases and J 6 bases, leaving 24 bases between the germline ends. The CDR3 covers 17 residues. Germline V gene sequence: CDR1 SGHVS, CDR2 FQNEAQ. Here the CDR3 reads CASSSEGRGGRGNGYTF. Here the CDR3 DNA reads TGTGCCAGCAGCTCCGAAGGGAGGGGAGGACGTGGAAATGGCTACACCTTC.

This clone was detected only a few times. This specimen includes other DNA sequences encoding the same CDR3. The J gene is TRBJ2-7, the V gene TRBV18; possible D gene TRBD1, 6 bases. The CDR3 runs to 13 residues. V lost 6 bases to trimming and J lost 2 bases, with 11 bases between them. Germline V CDR1 and CDR2: KGHSH, LQKENI. DNA for the CDR3: TGTGCCAGCTCTCCCGGACAGACCTACGAGCAGTACTTC. Translated, it gives CASSPGQTYEQYF.

The rearrangement joins TRBV27 to TRBJ2-7; 13 positions match TRBD2. Germline lookup yields CDR1 MNHEY and CDR2 SMNVEV (reference sequence). The CDR3 covers 16 residues. J gave up 5 bases and V 5 bases, and 9 bases lay outside the gene matches. CDR3 region: CASSPLGLAGVHEQYF. The DNA of the CDR3 is TGTGCCAGCAGTCCCCTCGGACTAGCGGGAGTACACGAGCAGTACTTC.

This chain uses TRBV4-1 with TRBJ2-7; D may be TRBD1 (5 bases). CDR3 size: 12 residues. Germline CDR1 reads MGHRA; CDR2 reads YSYEKL. V was shortened by 4 bases and J by 4 bases, with 8 bases between the two germline ends. CDR3 sequence: CASSLRQYEQYV. The CDR3 nucleotides are TGCGCCAGCAGCCTTCGACAGTACGAGCAGTACGTC.

The rearrangement uses TRBV6-1 and TRBJ1-5; weak D call: TRBD1 (5 bases). V was cut by 6 bases and J by 7 bases, with 16 bases left in between. The CDR3 totals 14 residues. In germline, CDR1 is MNHNS, CDR2 SASEGT. The DNA of the CDR3 is TGTGCCAGCAGCTTGACAGCGGGGGACCAGCCCCAGCATTTT. This sequence encodes CASSLTAGDQPQHF.

This chain uses TRBV9 with TRBJ2-3, with D perhaps TRBD1 (7 bases). Trimming took off 3 bases at V and 4 bases at J, with 12 bases between the two ends. This CDR3 has 14 residues. Per germline, CDR1 SGDLS and CDR2 YYNGEE. The CDR3 nucleotides are TGTGCCAGCAGCGAGGGACAGCGGGCAGATACGCAGTATTTT. Encoded protein: CASSEGQRADTQYF.

This clone was recorded once. V is TRBV6-5 and J is TRBJ2-1, with 8 bases aligning to TRBD1. Germline V CDR1 and CDR2: MNHEY, SVGAGI. V shed 6 bases, J shed 7 bases, and the junction held 2 bases outside the gene matches. CDR3 size: 12 residues. The CDR3 region is CASSRQGNEQFF. The CDR3 coding sequence is TGTGCCAGCAGCCGACAGGGGAATGAGCAGTTCTTC.

Here the CDR3 reads CSVTTGNSYEQYV. CDR3 DNA: TGCAGCGTGACTACAGGGAATTCCTACGAGCAGTACGTC. The chain links TRBV29-1 to TRBJ2-7, with a weak D call TRBD1 (6 bases). CDR3 length: 13 residues. Per the germline V gene, CDR1 is SQVTM and CDR2 is ANQGSEA. V was cut by 6 bases and J by 1 base, with 13 bases left in between.

The V call is TRBV7-8, the J call TRBJ2-7; possibly TRBD1 for D (6 bases). The CDR3 loop spans 14 amino acids. V was shortened by 1 base and J by 4 bases, with 11 bases between the two germline ends. Germline CDR1 SGHVS, CDR2 FQNEAQ. The chain's CDR3 is CASSLDPTGYEQYF. CDR3 coding DNA: TGTGCCAGCAGCTTAGACCCGACAGGTTACGAGCAGTACTTC.